Each of the 7 T cell receptor beta chains below was sequenced from the same sample in a study of T cell responses to AZD1222 COVID-19 vaccine. Data came from immunoSEQ multiplex PCR; TCRdb stores just in-frame clones and leaves some out. This sample has tens of thousands of clones, with approximately 85% found just once. Sequenced here: peripheral blood, sampled 28 days after the second AZD1222 dose. The origin of the receptors is an adult who received the AZD1222 COVID-19 vaccine.

The gene calls are TRBV5-1 and TRBJ2-7; 7 bases are a match to TRBD1. The V gene end was trimmed by 0 bases and the J gene end by 1 base; junction bases not matched to a gene: 1. This CDR3 region has 14 residues. In germline, CDR1 is SGHRS, CDR2 YFSETQ. CDR3 sequence: CASSLGQGSYEQYF. The CDR3 DNA follows: TGCGCCAGCAGCTTGGGACAGGGTTCCTACGAGCAGTACTTC.

The chain has TRBV6-2 or TRBV6-3 and TRBJ1-2; 9 bases agree with TRBD1. CDR3 length equals 16 residues. Germline-derived CDR1 and CDR2 are MNHEY and SVGEGT. J lost 7 bases, V lost 2 bases, and 11 bases had no gene match. CDR3: CASSYPSTGGIGGYTF. The CDR3 region has the DNA TGTGCCAGCAGTTACCCCTCGACAGGGGGAATCGGTGGCTACACCTTC.

The gene calls are TRBV4-1 and TRBJ2-7; TRBD2 is a possible D gene (6 bases). Germline CDR1 is MGHRA and CDR2 is YSYEKL. This CDR3 has 20 residues. Trimming left V 1 base short and J 1 base short, with 26 bases between. CDR3 coding DNA: TGCGCCAGCAGCCAAGTTGTGTCCGGGGTATCAGTGGGGAGGTCCTACGAGCAGTACTTC. Its protein product is CASSQVVSGVSVGRSYEQYF.

V usage is TRBV29-1 and J usage is TRBJ1-1, with no clear D. With 3 bases removed from V and 3 bases from J, the gap between germline ends came to 11 bases. This CDR3 region has 13 residues. The germline gives CDR1 SQVTM, CDR2 ANQGSEA. CDR3: CSVEAGWDTEAFF. The DNA of the CDR3 is TGCAGCGTTGAGGCCGGATGGGACACTGAAGCTTTCTTT.

The gene calls are TRBV12-3 or TRBV12-4 and TRBJ1-1; a possible D gene is TRBD1 (6 bases). The V end lost 2 bases, the J end lost 11 bases, and 15 bases lay between the germline ends. CDR3 length equals 13 residues. As DNA, the CDR3 is TGTGCCAGCAGTTTACGCCCGGGAGGGGGGGCTTTCTTT. Amino acids: CASSLRPGGGAFF.

The CDR3 here is CASSPVPGGEAFF. The CDR3 nucleotides read TGTGCCAGCTCACCGGTCCCGGGCGGTGAAGCTTTCTTT. This sequence joins TRBV18 and TRBJ1-1, with D uncertain. The V end was cut by 3 bases, the J end by 7 bases, with 12 bases between. Germline V lookup: CDR1 KGHSH, CDR2 LQKENI. The CDR3 sequence is 13 residues long.

This clone has a handful of counts. The chain carries TRBV5-8 and TRBJ2-4; 8 bases align to TRBD1. Looked up from germline, CDR1 is SGHTS and CDR2 is YDEGEE. V trimming: 6 bases; J trimming: 5 bases; junction bases outside the gene matches: 10. The CDR3 runs to 15 residues. The CDR3 here is CASKKTGTGENIQYF. CDR3 bases: TGTGCCAGCAAGAAAACCGGGACAGGAGAAAACATTCAGTACTTC. Full variable domain (rest looked up from reference TRBV5-8 and TRBJ2-4): EAGVTQSPTHLIKTRGQQATLRCSPISGHTSVYWYQQALGLGLQFLLWYDEGEERNRGNFPPRFSGRQFPNYSSELNVNALELEDSALYLCASKKTGTGENIQYFGAGTRLSVL.